This T cell receptor (beta chain) comes out of a study of cytomegalovirus exposure and HLA in healthy donors. General observations from the study: While the bulk of TCR sequences proved rare, some public TCRs turned up in many donors.

The study ran its PCR with 60 Vbeta and 13 Jbeta primers. Profiled with immunoSEQ multiplex PCR; TCRdb holds only in-frame clones, not every one. Here the sample spans around 60,000 clones, 60% to 80% being singletons. The CDR3 spans 14 residues. Losses at the gene ends were 8 bases for V and 6 bases for J; bases not matched to a gene: 13. As concerns this clone: What it binds is not known.

This clonotype originated in a middle-aged woman in good health and CMV-seropositive. Source material: PBMCs. The chain couples TRBV5-3 to TRBJ1-2, with TRBD1 identical over 7 bases. TRBV5-3 is known as an ORF, though its function is uncertain. The CDR3 protein is CASPPGTEPDGYTF. The CDR3 bases are TGTGCCAGCCCTCCGGGGACAGAGCCCGATGGCTACACCTTC.